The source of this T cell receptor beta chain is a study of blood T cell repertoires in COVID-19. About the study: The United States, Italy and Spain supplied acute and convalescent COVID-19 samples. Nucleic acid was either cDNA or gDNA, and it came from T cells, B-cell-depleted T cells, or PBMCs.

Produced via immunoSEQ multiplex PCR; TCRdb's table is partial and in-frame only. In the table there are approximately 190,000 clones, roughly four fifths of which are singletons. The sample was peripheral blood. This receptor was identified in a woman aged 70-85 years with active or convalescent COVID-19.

CDR3 sequence: CASSYSTRGLGEQYF. As DNA, the CDR3 is TGTGCCAGCAGTTACTCAACCAGGGGGCTTGGGGAGCAGTACTTC. This chain uses TRBV6-6 with TRBJ2-7, with 8 positions matching TRBD1. Germline CDR1 and CDR2: MNHNY and SVGAGI (reference sequence). The CDR3 spans 15 residues. With V trimmed by 0 bases and J by 7 bases, 8 bases remained unmatched.